This record looks at one T cell receptor (beta chain) sequence and its context. The antigen this receptor binds is unknown. No qualities accompany the bases; no much larger clone lies one base away. The collaborating institutions used their own protocols to collect whole blood in K2EDTA tubes. Collaborator samples were shipped for TCRbeta analysis as frozen whole blood, isolated PBMCs, or DNA extracted from either sample type. The data were taken from a study of blood T cell repertoires in COVID-19 (dated by TCRdb to the early 2020s). Context from the whole study: Samples from collaborators originated in the United States, Italy and Spain and spanned both the acute and convalescent phases of COVID-19. Sample metadata almost always included a de-identified subject ID, COVID-19 status, age in years and sex. Samples came from the ongoing ImmuneRACE study (first 160 participants) plus 1,254 subjects from 6 global collaborators. The material from the prospective study consisted of cDNA or gDNA derived from T cells, B-cell-depleted T cells, or PBMCs. Deeply sampled blood TCRbeta repertoires from subjects exposed to, actively infected with, or recovered from COVID-19 were included in the dataset. The repertoires were released in a freely available public database intended as a resource for research on the immune response to SARS-CoV-2. Where HLA class I and class II types were available, the types were taken from metadata supplied by the sample provider, not from assay-based typing. Results and caveats for the whole study, not just this receptor: The quantity of clinical and demographic metadata differed by source and by participant and was supplied without curation.

From the cysteine up to the phenylalanine, the CDR3 has a length of 11 residues. Only CDR3 DNA remains: 33 bases, in frame from the first base. The immunoSEQ Assay, a bias-controlled multiplex PCR, was used to amplify TCRbeta CDR3 regions from genomic DNA. Turning to the authors' computational methods: The number of nucleated cells in each sample was estimated by amplification of reference gene primers within the assay. To quantify the absolute abundance of each unique TCRbeta CDR3 rearrangement, sequence reads were collapsed and filtered. For each sample, productive Simpson clonality was calculated by taking the square root of Simpson's diversity index across productive rearrangements. What TCRdb holds here is the immuneACCESS table cut down to in-frame rearrangements. Part of the clones is not present; checked against another copy, under half of the missing clones reflect an unresolved V gene, and the others are unexplained. That table furnishes V, J and clone size, whereas the DNA furnished D and trimming. This sample is represented by 200,000 to 250,000 clones; about 91% of them were singletons. Of the sample, roughly 5% falls within the top ten clones.

This receptor was taken from a middle-aged woman with acute or convalescent COVID-19. The sample taken for sequencing was peripheral blood. The chain employs TRBV21-1 and TRBJ1-5; the DNA was not compared with TRBD1, the D call given in the table. TRBV21-1 is assigned pseudogene status. The sequence in DNA is TGTGCCAGCAGCAAAGTCAGATCCCAGCATTTT. Translated, this gives CASSKVRSQHF.